Below, 12 T cell receptor beta chains from the same sample are listed, as sequenced in a study of T-cell memory formation after mild COVID-19. TCRdb re-called the 5' RACE reads through MiXCR, storing one row per CDR3 protein. The data contain 250,000 to 300,000 distinct CDR3 sequences, roughly 16% of them singletons. Sample: PBMCs or a T cell subset sorted from them (not recorded which). These receptors were collected from a young man who had mild COVID-19 (a few samples of this study predate the infection). Cell type and time point are not known.

The V gene is TRBV7-9, the J gene TRBJ1-2; the match to TRBD1 covers 9 bases. Per the germline V gene, CDR1 is SEHNR and CDR2 is FQNEAQ (reference sequence). V dropped 5 bases and J dropped 3; count of bases not matched to a gene: 10. This CDR3 has 16 residues. The CDR3 protein is CASSTISGTGYYGYTF. In DNA, the CDR3 is TGTGCCAGCAGCACTATTTCCGGGACAGGGTACTATGGCTACACCTTC.

This chain joins TRBV7-3 and TRBJ2-5; D not resolved. The ends were cut back, 1 base at V and 3 bases at J, with 12 bases in the middle. This CDR3 contains 15 residues. CDR1 and CDR2 from the germline V gene are SGHTA and FQGTGA. Written as DNA, the CDR3 is TGTGCCAGCAGCTTAAGACCGGGTCCCGAAGAGACCCAGTACTTC. It specifies CASSLRPGPEETQYF.

This clonotype has a handful of counts. J is TRBJ2-2 and V is TRBV5-1, with D maybe TRBD1 (5 bases). The germline V gene encodes CDR1 SGHRS and CDR2 YFSETQ. CDR3 length equals 14 residues. The ends were cut back, 0 bases at V and 11 bases at J, with 14 bases in the middle. CDR3 in amino acids: CASSLARGGFELFF. The CDR3 region has the DNA TGCGCCAGCAGCTTGGCTAGGGGTGGCTTTGAGCTGTTTTTT. Based on the CDR3 plus reference TRBV5-1 and TRBJ2-2, the full variable domain is KAGVTQTPRYLIKTRGQQVTLSCSPISGHRSVSWYQQTPGQGLQFLFEYFSETQRNKGNFPGRFSGRQFSNSRSEMNVSTLELGDSALYLCASSLARGGFELFFGEGSRLTVL.

The CDR3 bases are TGCAGTGCTAGAGATCAAAGGCTTTTCTACGAGCAGTACGTC. It yields the protein CSARDQRLFYEQYV. The chain combines TRBV20-1 with TRBJ2-7; D gene unclear. V gave up 0 bases and J gave up 3 bases, with 12 bases separating them. This CDR3 contains 14 residues. Germline lookup yields CDR1 DFQATT and CDR2 SNEGSKA (reference sequence).

This clonotype was seen many times. This chain links TRBV4-2 with TRBJ2-7; TRBD1 matches 9 bases. CDR1 and CDR2 (germline): LGHNA, YNFKEQ. The CDR3 covers 15 residues. After removal of 4 bases from V and 5 bases from J, the junction contained 9 bases not matched to a gene. The CDR3 DNA sequence: TGTGCCAGCAGCCCCTGGGGGACAGGGTGGAACGAGCAGTACTTC. The encoded protein is CASSPWGTGWNEQYF.

This clonotype was seen a few times. V gene TRBV7-8 combines with J gene TRBJ2-3; 14 positions agree with TRBD2. The CDR3 runs to 17 residues. CDR1 is SGHVS and CDR2 is FQNEAQ in the germline V gene. V lost 2 bases, J lost 5 bases, and 6 bases stayed unmatched. The CDR3, as DNA: TGTGCCAGCAGCTTATCCGGGACTAGCGGGGGCAGAGATACGCAGTATTTT. This encodes CASSLSGTSGGRDTQYF.

The J gene is TRBJ2-1, the V gene TRBV6-4; D could derive from TRBD1 or TRBD2 (6 bases each). CDR1 is MRHNA and CDR2 is SNTAGT in the germline V gene. CDR3 length: 14 amino acids. V lost 10 bases and J lost 3, with 16 bases in between. CDR3 bases: TGTGCCACCCGGGGGCGGAGGGTCTACAATGAGCAGTTCTTC. Residues: CATRGRRVYNEQFF.

This clonotype was seen more than once but under ten times. The chain links TRBV7-3 to TRBJ2-1; TRBD2 matches 12 bases. Unmatched junction bases numbered 3, after V lost 3 bases and J lost 6 bases. This CDR3 contains 15 residues. From germline, CDR1 is SGHTA and CDR2 FQGTGA. The CDR3 sequence: CASSFQLAGGNEQFF. CDR3 coding DNA: TGTGCCAGCAGCTTCCAACTAGCGGGGGGCAATGAGCAGTTCTTC.

The count of this clonotype is one. The V call is TRBV4-2, the J call TRBJ1-5, with D perhaps matching TRBD1 (5 bases). V shed 3 bases and J shed 12 bases, with 18 bases lying between them. Germline CDR1 is LGHNA and CDR2 is YNFKEQ. This CDR3 has 14 residues. The CDR3 region has the DNA TGTGCCAGCAGCCATGATGACGGGGGACGGATCCAGCATTTT. Translating gives CASSHDDGGRIQHF.

This clonotype has only one observation. The gene calls are TRBV5-8 and TRBJ2-2; 8 nucleotides align to TRBD2. V lost 10 bases to trimming and J lost 4 bases; unmatched junction nucleotides: 6. The length of the CDR3 is 13 residues. Germline CDR1 reads SGHTS; CDR2 reads YDEGEE. The CDR3 bases are TGTGCCTCGCCGGGGGGGCTCACCGGGGAGCTGTTTTTT. Translating it yields CASPGGLTGELFF.

V usage is TRBV7-2 and J usage is TRBJ1-6; D is undetermined. V was pared by 3 bases and J by 11 bases, with 8 bases between. The V gene's germline CDR1 is SGHTA and CDR2 FQGNSA. This CDR3 spans 12 amino acids. The CDR3 region is CASSLPETPLHF. In DNA, the CDR3 is TGTGCCAGCAGCTTGCCCGAAACACCCCTCCACTTT.

The chain is built from TRBV6-6 and TRBJ2-7; 11 nucleotides agree with TRBD2. V was pared by 5 bases and J by 2 bases, with 8 bases of the junction left unmatched. The length of the CDR3 is 16 residues. Germline V gene lookup returns CDR1 MNHNY and CDR2 SVGAGI (reference sequence). CDR3 sequence: CASSPRLAGKTYEQYF. The CDR3 coding sequence is TGTGCCAGCAGTCCCAGACTAGCGGGGAAGACCTACGAGCAGTACTTC.